These 15 T cell receptor beta chains were all obtained from the same sample, sequenced in a study of cytomegalovirus exposure and HLA in healthy donors. PCR employed 60 Vbeta and 13 Jbeta primers. Sequencing used immunoSEQ multiplex PCR; TCRdb keeps in-frame clones, though not all of them. This table has 100,000 to 150,000 clones, roughly four fifths appearing once. Sequences were obtained from PBMCs. These receptors were collected from a woman aged 40 to 55 in good health and CMV-seropositive.

The J gene is TRBJ2-1, the V gene TRBV7-3; perhaps TRBD2 as D (6 bases). CDR3 size: 12 residues. Trimming shortened V by 5 bases and J by 16 bases, and 18 bases separated the two germline ends. CDR1 is SGHTA and CDR2 is FQGTGA in the germline V gene. CDR3 DNA sequence: TGTGCCAGCAGCCCAGCCCGGGGGAGGCCCTTCTTC. Its protein product is CASSPARGRPFF.

The sample holds one count of this clone. The chain joins TRBV30 to TRBJ1-2; weak D call: TRBD1 (6 bases). This CDR3 has 15 amino acids. Between the trimmed V and J ends, which lost 4 bases and 2 bases, there was a span of 17 bases. CDR1 is GTSNPN and CDR2 is SVGIG in the germline V gene (reference sequence). The chain's CDR3 is CAWTYRVGANYGYTF. In DNA, the CDR3 is TGTGCCTGGACCTACAGGGTAGGGGCCAACTATGGCTACACCTTC. Based on the CDR3 plus reference TRBV30 and TRBJ1-2, the full variable domain is SQTIHQWPATLVQPVGSPLSLECTVEGTSNPNLYWYRQAAGRGLQLLFYSVGIGQISSEVPQNLSASRPQDRQFILSSKKLLLSDSGFYLCAWTYRVGANYGYTFGSGTRLTVV.

The chain carries TRBV11-3 and TRBJ2-3; 8 positions match TRBD2. Germline V gives CDR1 SGHNT, CDR2 YENEEA. With V trimmed by 2 bases and J by 1 base, 5 bases remained unmatched. The CDR3 is made up of 16 amino acids. This chain's CDR3 is CASSLSATSGTDTQYF. The CDR3 coding sequence is TGTGCCAGCAGCTTATCCGCGACTAGCGGCACAGATACGCAGTATTTT.

The chain uses TRBV6-5 and TRBJ2-1, with 10 bases identical to TRBD2. The CDR3 loop spans 15 amino acids. The V gene end was trimmed by 7 bases and the J gene end by 5 bases; junction bases not matched to a gene: 8. Germline-derived CDR1 and CDR2 are MNHEY and SVGAGI. The CDR3 here is CASTPASGGDNEQFF. CDR3 sequence (DNA): TGTGCCAGCACCCCCGCTAGCGGGGGCGACAATGAGCAGTTCTTC.

The V gene is TRBV7-2, the J gene TRBJ2-7; D is possibly TRBD2 (5 bases). Trimming shortened V by 5 bases and J by 2 bases, and 13 bases separated the two germline ends. Germline CDR1 and CDR2: SGHTA and FQGNSA. This CDR3 spans 14 amino acids. The CDR3 DNA reads as TGTGCCAGCAGCATAGGACTTACACCCTACGAGCAGTACTTC. This gives the protein CASSIGLTPYEQYF.

The chain links TRBV6-6 to TRBJ2-7; 7 nucleotides line up with TRBD1. CDR1 and CDR2 from the germline V gene are MNHNY and SVGAGI (reference sequence). The trim removed 0 bases at V and 3 bases at J, leaving 8 bases unmatched. This CDR3 is 16 amino acids long. CDR3 DNA: TGTGCCAGCAGTTACTCGATAGGGACAGAGTTCTACGAGCAGTACTTC. Amino acid sequence: CASSYSIGTEFYEQYF.

The chain recombines TRBV7-2 with TRBJ2-7, with 10 bases aligning to TRBD2. The CDR3 is 15 amino acids. With V trimmed by 5 bases and J by 4 bases, 8 bases remained unmatched. Germline assignment: CDR1 SGHTA and CDR2 FQGNSA. The CDR3 region has the DNA TGTGCCAGCAGCCCAGCTAGCGGGGGCCTTTACGAGCAGTACTTC. This translates into CASSPASGGLYEQYF.

The genes are TRBV7-6 and TRBJ2-1, with TRBD2 matching over 9 bases. The junction had 7 bases not matched to a gene; V was cut back by 2 bases and J by 5 bases. Per the germline V gene, CDR1 is SGHVS and CDR2 is FNYEAQ. The CDR3 covers 16 residues. In DNA form, the CDR3 reads TGTGCCAGCAGCTTATTGGCTAGCGGGACCCACAATGAGCAGTTCTTC. This codes for CASSLLASGTHNEQFF. Using reference TRBV7-6 and TRBJ2-1 for the parts outside the CDR3, the full variable domain is GAGVSQSPRYKVTKRGQDVALRCDPISGHVSLYWYRQALGQGPEFLTYFNYEAQQDKSGLPNDRFSAERPEGSISTLTIQRTEQRDSAMYRCASSLLASGTHNEQFFGPGTRLTVL.

The genes are TRBV5-4 and TRBJ1-2, with 8 bases identical to TRBD1. The junction had 10 bases not matched to a gene; V was cut back by 3 bases and J by 6 bases. From germline, CDR1 is SGHNT and CDR2 YYREEE (reference sequence). This CDR3 comprises 15 residues. This chain's CDR3 is CASSSLQGARDGYTF. CDR3 nucleotide sequence: TGTGCCAGCAGCTCACTCCAGGGGGCGCGGGATGGCTACACCTTC.

The V and J genes are TRBV7-2 and TRBJ1-2; D is unclear. Looked up from germline, CDR1 is SGHTA and CDR2 is FQGNSA. The CDR3 is 16 residues long. Trimming removed 2 bases at V and 0 bases at J, with 13 bases between. CDR3: CASSLRSGSSNYGYTF. For the CDR3, the DNA is TGTGCCAGCAGCTTACGGAGCGGCAGCTCTAACTATGGCTACACCTTC.

This clone appeared a single time. V is TRBV19 and J is TRBJ1-5; tentatively, D is TRBD1 (5 bases). V lost 8 bases and J 3 bases, leaving 11 bases between the germline ends. Germline CDR1 LNHDA, CDR2 SQIVND (reference sequence). This CDR3 is built from 13 residues. CDR3 residues: CASQGYNNQPQHF. The DNA for the CDR3 is TGTGCCAGTCAGGGTTATAACAATCAGCCCCAGCATTTT.

This chain links TRBV10-1 with TRBJ2-1, with a tentative D call TRBD2 (5 bases). This CDR3 contains 15 residues. The germline gives CDR1 WNHNN, CDR2 SYGVQD (reference sequence). Trimming shortened V by 3 bases and J by 2 bases, and 11 bases separated the two germline ends. The CDR3 sequence is CASSDYRGTYNEQFF. CDR3 DNA: TGCGCCAGCAGTGATTATCGGGGAACCTACAATGAGCAGTTCTTC.

The chain combines TRBV6-6 with TRBJ2-7; 8 nucleotides agree with TRBD1. The CDR3 covers 14 residues. V was pared by 6 bases and J by 4 bases, with 8 bases of the junction left unmatched. The germline V gene has CDR1 MNHNY and CDR2 SVGAGI (reference sequence). CDR3 amino acids: CASRTPGGGYEQYF. DNA of the CDR3: TGTGCCAGCAGAACACCAGGGGGCGGTTACGAGCAGTACTTC.

This clone was seen a few times. V and J are TRBV7-8 and TRBJ1-1; 10 bases align to TRBD1. Germline V gives CDR1 SGHVS, CDR2 FQNEAQ. With 6 bases clipped from V and 5 bases from J, the junction kept 6 bases outside the gene matches. The CDR3 totals 14 residues. CDR3 protein: CASRTGTGVTEAFF. For the CDR3, the DNA is TGTGCCAGCAGGACCGGGACAGGGGTAACTGAAGCTTTCTTT.

This clone has more than one count but fewer than ten. The V gene is TRBV19, the J gene TRBJ2-7, with 13 bases aligning to TRBD2. CDR1 LNHDA and CDR2 SQIVND come from the germline V gene (reference sequence). The CDR3 runs 15 residues. V lost 1 base, J lost 4 bases, and 1 base stayed unmatched. The CDR3 DNA is TGTGCCAGTAGTATAGGACTAGCGGGAGGATACGAGCAGTACTTC. Encoded protein: CASSIGLAGGYEQYF.